This TCR beta chain comes out of a study of T cell repertoires in cytomegalovirus infection. At the level of the study: Based on public TCR beta signatures, there were indications of CMV infection and of a matching HLA type.

With 6 bases clipped from V and 5 bases from J, the junction kept 5 bases outside the gene matches. Germline V lookup: CDR1 SGHVS, CDR2 FNYEAQ. The CDR3 spans 14 residues. Study findings and constraints: The response measured ex vivo was dominated by TCR beta clonotypes (HLA-C-restricted and CMV-specific).

Points on this clonotype: Its cognate antigen is unknown.

TCRdb reprocessed the reads with MiXCR, giving one entry per CDR3 protein. The top ten hold about an eighth of the sample, which has roughly 800,000 distinct CDR3 sequences, 25% to 30% seen once. The chain joins TRBV7-6 to TRBJ2-5, with TRBD2 identical over 11 bases. The origin of this receptor is a human donor in good health (CMV status not recorded). Some clones in this sample may be carry-over from other donors' samples. Sequencing was performed on cultured CD8+ T cells from PBMCs, taken from culture after CMV antigen stimulation. The CDR3 DNA reads as TGTGCCAGCAGGCGACTAGCGGGGTTTGAGACCCAGTACTTC. Encoded protein: CASRRLAGFETQYF.